This TCR beta chain was obtained from a study of blood T cell repertoires in COVID-19. Across the study: Spain, Italy and the United States supplied samples that represented acute and convalescent COVID-19.

The repertoire was sequenced with immunoSEQ multiplex PCR; TCRdb's copy has only in-frame clones and lacks some. Here the sample spans under 90,000 clones, 87% being singletons. J gave up 2 bases and V 4 bases, and 2 bases lay outside the gene matches. The CDR3 is 14 residues long. The germline V gene encodes CDR1 KGHDR and CDR2 SFDVKD. The sample holds a few counts of this clone. Other DNA sequences in the same sample also yield this CDR3. This clonotype originated in a woman in her forties or fifties with COVID-19, enrolled during active disease. V and J are TRBV24-1 and TRBJ1-1, with TRBD1 identical over 8 bases. Material: peripheral blood. CDR3 in amino acids: CATSEGQGNTEAFF. CDR3 coding DNA: TGTGCCACCAGTGAAGGACAGGGTAACACTGAAGCTTTCTTT.